This TCR beta chain comes out of a study of shared clonotypes between healthy human individuals. Looking at the study overall: Donors had three CD4 naive, three CD4 memory, two CD8 naive and one CD8 memory plate apiece.

This table comes from immunoSEQ multiplex PCR, and its TCRdb copy is limited to in-frame clones, with some not included. Of about 2.4 million clones in the sample, under 95% are singletons; the top ten hold about 0.39%. The V gene lost 1 base and the J gene lost 4 bases, with 18 bases spanning the gap. The germline V gene has CDR1 SNHLY and CDR2 FYNNEI. CDR3 size: 17 residues. The source is a man younger than 35 in good health. Some clones in this sample may be carry-over from other donors' samples. The chain uses TRBV2 and TRBJ2-3; D is undetermined. Sequenced material: naive CD4+ T cells from PBMCs. Noted subset: CD45RA+ positively selected. The CDR3 coding sequence is TGTGCCAGCAGTGAAGGTCTGGGATCACCTGGGCCAGATACGCAGTATTTT. It is translated as CASSEGLGSPGPDTQYF.